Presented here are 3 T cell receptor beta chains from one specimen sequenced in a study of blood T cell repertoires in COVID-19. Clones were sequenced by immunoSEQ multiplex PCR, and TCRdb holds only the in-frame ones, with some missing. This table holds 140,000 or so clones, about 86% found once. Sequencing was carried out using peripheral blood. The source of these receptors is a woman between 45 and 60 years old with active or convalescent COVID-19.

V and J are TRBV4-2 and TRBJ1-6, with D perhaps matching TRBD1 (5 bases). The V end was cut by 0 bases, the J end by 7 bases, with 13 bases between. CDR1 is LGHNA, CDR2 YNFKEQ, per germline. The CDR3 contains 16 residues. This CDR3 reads CASSQDPRVDNSPLHF. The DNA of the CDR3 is TGTGCCAGCAGCCAAGACCCCAGGGTCGACAATTCACCCCTCCACTTT.

In nucleotides, the CDR3 is TGTGCCTGGGGGTGGGGAGGAGGGGGCTACACCTTC. This translates into CAWGWGGGGYTF. This chain links TRBV30 with TRBJ1-2; no definite D call. Germline values: CDR1 GTSNPN, CDR2 SVGIG (reference sequence). V lost 5 bases and J lost 8, with 15 bases in between. The CDR3 covers 12 residues.

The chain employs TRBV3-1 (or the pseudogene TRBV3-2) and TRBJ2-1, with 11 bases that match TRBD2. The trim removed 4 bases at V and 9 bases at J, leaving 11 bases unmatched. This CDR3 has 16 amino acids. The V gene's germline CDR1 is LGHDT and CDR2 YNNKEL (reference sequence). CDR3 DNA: TGTGCCAGCAGCCCAAGCACTAGCGGGAGTTTCGGTGAGCAGTTCTTC. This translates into CASSPSTSGSFGEQFF.